The clone carrying this T cell receptor beta chain appeared a few times. The record originates from a study of T-cell reconstitution after alpha-beta-depleted transplantation in children. Trimming cost V 3 bases and J 0 bases, with 9 bases left between them. The CDR3 has 15 amino acids. Germline CDR1 and CDR2: ENHRY and SYGVKD. Construction of the TCRbeta library involved unique molecular identifiers. One entry per CDR3 protein results from TCRdb running MiXCR on the PCR reads. The data show 400,000 to 500,000 distinct CDR3 sequences, with under 13% seen just once and 5% to 6.5% held by the top ten. This chain connects TRBV10-3 to TRBJ2-1; no clear D gene. This clonotype was sampled from a human donor who donated a stem cell graft to a child with acute myeloid leukemia. The source material was PBMCs from the stem cell graft donor, sampled from the stem cell graft. In DNA, the CDR3 is TGTGCCATCAGTGAAGGTTTGAGCTCCTACAATGAGCAGTTCTTC. Translating it yields CAISEGLSSYNEQFF.